The rows below give T cell receptor beta chains drawn from one sample of a study of shared clonotypes between healthy human individuals. Profiled with immunoSEQ multiplex PCR; TCRdb holds only in-frame clones, not every one. The sample holds approximately 1,000,000 clones, roughly 74% seen once. Sequencing was carried out using memory CD4+ T cells from PBMCs. The receptors here all came from a man between 18 and 35 years old in good health. Some clones in this sample may be carry-over from other donors' samples. The CDR3 runs from the conserved cysteine through the conserved F or W. D genes are given only for firm matches. Part of the rows lack a size; the others show once, few, many or a class for expanded clones.

>TRBJ1-4|many|TRBD1|TRBV13
TGTGCCAGCAGCAAACGGGGTACGGGACAGGATGGAAAACTGTTTTTT
CASSKRGTGQDGKLFF
>TRBJ2-2|few|TRBD2|TRBV2
TGTGCCAGCAGTGAGTTGGGACTAGCGACCGGGGAGCTGTTTTTT
CASSELGLATGELFF
>TRBJ2-7|.|.|TRBV7-3
TGTGCCAGCAGCTTAAGGGCCGGAGACGAGCAGTACTTC
CASSLRAGDEQYF
>TRBJ2-5|once|TRBD2|TRBV29-1
TGCAGCGCCGGGACTAGCGGAGGGGAGACCCAGTACTTC
CSAGTSGGETQYF
>TRBJ2-6|.|TRBD1|TRBV27
TGTGCCTCCAGGGACAGGGACACCTCTGGGGCCAACGTCCTGACTTTC
CASRDRDTSGANVLTF
>TRBJ1-1|.|.|TRBV7-3
TGTGCCAGCAGCATCATACAAAACACTGAAGCTTTCTTT
CASSIIQNTEAFF
>TRBJ2-5|.|.|TRBV5-6
TGTGCCAGCAGCTTTAGGGGCGAAGAGACCCAGTACTTC
CASSFRGEETQYF
>TRBJ1-1|.|.|TRBV28
TGTGCCAGCAGTTTGAGGGCTTTGAACACTGAAGCTTTCTTT
CASSLRALNTEAFF
>TRBJ1-1|.|.|TRBV11-3
TGTGCCAGCAGTCGCCAGGAGAACACTGAAGCTTTCTTT
CASSRQENTEAFF
>TRBJ2-1|.|.|TRBV5-1
TGCGCCAGCAGCTTGGGACAGCCGAACAATGAGCAGTTCTTC
CASSLGQPNNEQFF
>TRBJ1-2|.|.|TRBV6-5
TGTGCCAGCAGTTCGGAGCAGAATGGCTACACCTTC
CASSSEQNGYTF
>TRBJ2-1|.|.|TRBV7-8
TGTGCCAGCAGCTTAGACAGGGTTGATGGGTCTGAGCAGTTCTTC
CASSLDRVDGSEQFF
>TRBJ2-7|.|.|TRBV29-1
TGCAGCGTCGCACAGGGTGCCCTCTACAAGCAGTACTTC
CSVAQGALYKQYF
>TRBJ1-5|.|TRBD1|TRBV2
TGTGCCAGCATTAGGGACAGGGGAAATCAGCCCCAGCATTTT
CASIRDRGNQPQHF
>TRBJ1-1|.|.|TRBV7-2
TGTGCCAGCAGCCTAGGGCAGGTTCGGAACACTGAAGCTTTCTTT
CASSLGQVRNTEAFF
>TRBJ1-4|.|TRBD1|TRBV7-8
TGTGCCAGCAGCTTGGACAGGAGTGAAAAACTGTTTTTT
CASSLDRSEKLFF
>TRBJ2-5|.|.|TRBV30
TGTGCCTGGAACCTAGGGCTTTTCGGCAGAGAGACCCAGTACTTC
CAWNLGLFGRETQYF
>TRBJ2-3|.|.|TRBV7-9
TGTGCCAGCAGCCCCACAGGGACTAGCACAGATACGCAGTATTTT
CASSPTGTSTDTQYF
>TRBJ1-3|.|.|TRBV9
TGTGCCAGCAGCGTAGGGGTTCTTGGAAACACCATATATTTT
CASSVGVLGNTIYF
>TRBJ2-1|.|.|TRBV5-1
TGCGCCAGCAGCAACATCGCCGGGGGACCCAATCAGCAGTTCTTC
CASSNIAGGPNQQFF
>TRBJ2-5|.|.|TRBV7-8
TGTGCCAGCAGCCCGACCCGGTCAGGGGTGAGAATAGAGACCCAGTACTTC
CASSPTRSGVRIETQYF
>TRBJ2-7|.|TRBD2|TRBV2
TGTGCCAGCGGATCGGGACTAGCGGATCACGACTCGTACGAGCAGTACTTC
CASGSGLADHDSYEQYF
>TRBJ2-5|.|.|TRBV29-1
TGCAGCGTTGAAGAAGGGCACCACTTTCAAGAGACCCAGTACTTC
CSVEEGHHFQETQYF
>TRBJ2-3|.|TRBD1|TRBV27
TGTGCCAGCAGTCCCGGACAGGGGACAGATACGCAGTATTTT
CASSPGQGTDTQYF
>TRBJ2-3|once|.|TRBV5-1
TGCGCCAGCGGCATAACCGGGACGCAGACTCGAGATACGCAGTATTTT
CASGITGTQTRDTQYF
>TRBJ1-3|.|.|TRBV7-2
TGTGCCAGCAGCTTAGTAATCCCCGCGGGAAACACCATATATTTT
CASSLVIPAGNTIYF
>TRBJ1-5|.|TRBD1|TRBV10-3
TGTGCCACCCGCAGCTCACAGGGGGATCAGCCCCAGCATTTT
CATRSSQGDQPQHF
>TRBJ1-1|.|.|TRBV11-2
TGTGCCAGCAGCTTAGATCTGTTGGGGACGAACACTGAAGCTTTCTTT
CASSLDLLGTNTEAFF
>TRBJ2-7|.|TRBD2|TRBV5-1
TGCGCCAGCAGCCCGTGGACTAGCGGGGGATCATTGGCGTACGAGCAGTACTTC
CASSPWTSGGSLAYEQYF
>TRBJ2-7|.|.|TRBV28
TGTGCCAGCAGGCCCGGGTCGAGTGTCTACGAGCAGTACTTC
CASRPGSSVYEQYF
>TRBJ2-7|.|.|TRBV5-4
TGTGCCAGCAGCTGGGGCGGGCGGTACGGGAAGCAGTACTTC
CASSWGGRYGKQYF
>TRBJ2-7|.|TRBD2|TRBV28
TGTGCCAGCGTGACTAGCGGCTCCTACGAGCAGTACTTC
CASVTSGSYEQYF
>TRBJ2-5|.|.|TRBV18
TGTGCCAGCTCTCCTCGGGAAATCCTCTCCGAGACCCAGTACTTC
CASSPREILSETQYF
>TRBJ1-1|.|.|TRBV18
TGTGCCAGCAGAGGGGGAGGTGAAGCTTTCTTT
CASRGGGEAFF
>TRBJ2-5|few|TRBD1|TRBV6-1
TGTGCCAGCAGGGAAACAGGGGCTTCCCAAGAGACCCAGTACTTC
CASRETGASQETQYF
>TRBJ2-3|once|.|TRBV7-2
TGTGCCAGCAGCCCGAAGAGATCGGCAGATACGCAGTATTTT
CASSPKRSADTQYF
>TRBJ1-1|.|.|TRBV28
TGTGCCAGCACCCGGAACACTGAAGCTTTCTTT
CASTRNTEAFF
>TRBJ1-2|.|.|TRBV5-1
TGCGCCAGCAGCTTGGCGCCAGAATATGGCTACACCTTC
CASSLAPEYGYTF
>TRBJ2-1|.|.|TRBV19
TGTGCCAGTAGTACCCGACAGACTCATCCACGCACAACATCCTACAATGAGCAGTTCTTC
CASSTRQTHPRTTSYNEQFF
>TRBJ2-5|.|.|TRBV30
TGTGCCTGGAGTTCTTTGAGCGGGCAAGAGACCCAGTACTTC
CAWSSLSGQETQYF
>TRBJ2-3|.|.|TRBV2
TGTGCCAGCAGTGCGGCGGGGTATACGCAGTATTTT
CASSAAGYTQYF
>TRBJ1-5|.|TRBD1|TRBV27
TGTGCCAGCAGCTCCAGGGGGTATAGCAATCAGCCCCAGCATTTT
CASSSRGYSNQPQHF
>TRBJ2-1|.|.|TRBV11-1
TGTGCCAGCAGCTTAAACCAGGTTTACAATGAGCAGTTCTTC
CASSLNQVYNEQFF
>TRBJ1-1|.|.|TRBV28
TGTGCCAGCAGTTTAGGGGGGGGATTAGAAGCTTTCTTT
CASSLGGGLEAFF
>TRBJ2-1|.|TRBD1|TRBV18
TGTGCCAGCTCACCGTCGGCAGGGGGCGAGCTTGAGCAGTTCTTC
CASSPSAGGELEQFF
>TRBJ2-1|.|TRBD2|TRBV4-1
TGCGCCAGCAGCCGGGGACTAGCGGGAGTGAAACCCTACAATGAGCAGTTCTTC
CASSRGLAGVKPYNEQFF